This TCR beta chain was profiled in a study of cytomegalovirus exposure and HLA in healthy donors. The study, taken as a whole, reports: Three CMV-associated chains were confirmed in vitro to be specific for CMV antigens. Available immune exposure information was restricted to CMV serostatus only. There were several of the most significant clusters that appeared linked to common viral pathogens in a later analysis. In a later analysis, HLA-C alleles had the fewest associated TCRs, DRB1 alleles the most.

This PCR relied on a set of 60 Vbeta primers and 13 Jbeta primers. Here immunoSEQ multiplex PCR was the method, and the copy in TCRdb shows in-frame clones only, minus some. This table holds 210,000 or so clones, about 74% found once. In its sample, this clone was seen a few times. Its antigen is as yet unknown. This CDR3 has 15 amino acids. V was shortened by 1 base and J by 0 bases, with 7 bases between the two germline ends. Germline V gives CDR1 LGHNA, CDR2 YNFKEQ. The sequencing sample was made of PBMCs. The source is a man aged 35 to 55 in good health and CMV-seronegative. The genes are TRBV4-2 and TRBJ1-5, with D tentatively TRBD1 (6 bases). The CDR3 DNA sequence: TGTGCCAGCAGCCAAGTGGACAGTAGCAATCAGCCCCAGCATTTT. Translating gives CASSQVDSSNQPQHF.